This TCR beta chain was retrieved from a study of blood T cells in healthy people across ages. This CDR3 comprises 16 residues. In germline, CDR1 is MGHRA, CDR2 YSYEKL. Trimming removed 3 bases from V and 5 bases from J; junction bases left unmatched: 9. A sample-barcoded 5' primer and a J-beta primer mix were used in a second PCR of roughly 7 to 11 cycles. A single record per CDR3 protein comes from TCRdb applying MiXCR to the 5' RACE reads. This table holds about a million distinct CDR3 sequences, approximately 50% found once. The sequence derives from a woman aged 55-69 years in good health. Sequencing was done on a sample of blood. This rearrangement joins TRBV4-1 to TRBJ1-1; TRBD1 matches at 10 bases. This CDR3 reads CASSQGRDRGPTEAFF. The CDR3 DNA follows: TGCGCCAGCAGCCAGGGCCGGGACAGGGGACCAACTGAAGCTTTCTTT.